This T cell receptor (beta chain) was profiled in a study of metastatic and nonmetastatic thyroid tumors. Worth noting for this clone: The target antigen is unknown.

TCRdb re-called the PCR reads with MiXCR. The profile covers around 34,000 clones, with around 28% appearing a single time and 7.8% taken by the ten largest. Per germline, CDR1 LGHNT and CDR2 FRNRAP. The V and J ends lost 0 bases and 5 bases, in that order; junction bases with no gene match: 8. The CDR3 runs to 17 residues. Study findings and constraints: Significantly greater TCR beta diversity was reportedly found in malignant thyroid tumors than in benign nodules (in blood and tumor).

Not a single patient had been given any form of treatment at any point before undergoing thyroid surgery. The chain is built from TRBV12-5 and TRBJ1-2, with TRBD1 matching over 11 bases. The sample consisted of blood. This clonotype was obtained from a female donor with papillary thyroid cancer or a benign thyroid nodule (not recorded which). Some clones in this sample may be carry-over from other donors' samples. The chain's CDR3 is CASGLVPDRGLWYGYTF. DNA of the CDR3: TGTGCTAGTGGTTTGGTCCCGGACAGGGGGCTCTGGTATGGCTACACCTTC.